This TCR beta chain was obtained from a study of immune cell composition in non-small cell lung cancer. This CDR3 is 16 amino acids long. The V gene end was trimmed by 0 bases and the J gene end by 4 bases; junction bases not matched to a gene: 2. The germline CDR1 and CDR2 sequences are SGHDT and YYEEEE. Clones were read by immunoSEQ multiplex PCR, and TCRdb kept only the in-frame ones, dropping some. The sample carries about 3,700 clones, about two thirds recorded once. This chain links TRBV5-6 with TRBJ2-3; the match to TRBD2 covers 13 bases. The sequence derives from a human donor with non-small cell lung cancer. The specimen was lung tumor tissue. CDR3 DNA sequence: TGTGCCAGCAGCTTGGTAGGACTAGCGGGAGCAGATACGCAGTATTTT. Amino acid sequence: CASSLVGLAGADTQYF.